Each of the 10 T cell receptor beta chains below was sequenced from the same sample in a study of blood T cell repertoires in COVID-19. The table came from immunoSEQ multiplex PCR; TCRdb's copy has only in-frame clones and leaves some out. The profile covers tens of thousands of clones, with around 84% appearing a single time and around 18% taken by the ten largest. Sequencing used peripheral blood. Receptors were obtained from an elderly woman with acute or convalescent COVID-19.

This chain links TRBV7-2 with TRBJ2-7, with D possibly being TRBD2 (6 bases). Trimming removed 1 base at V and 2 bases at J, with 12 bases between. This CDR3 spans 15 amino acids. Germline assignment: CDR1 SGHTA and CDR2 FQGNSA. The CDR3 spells CASSLGAGITYEQYF. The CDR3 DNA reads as TGTGCCAGCAGCTTAGGGGCGGGGATTACCTACGAGCAGTACTTC.

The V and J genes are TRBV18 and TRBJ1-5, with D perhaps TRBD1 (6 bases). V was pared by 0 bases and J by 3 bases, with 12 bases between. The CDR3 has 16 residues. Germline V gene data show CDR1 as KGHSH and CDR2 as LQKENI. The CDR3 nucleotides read TGTGCCAGCTCACCACCGTCCGGGACAAACAATCAGCCCCAGCATTTT. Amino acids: CASSPPSGTNNQPQHF.

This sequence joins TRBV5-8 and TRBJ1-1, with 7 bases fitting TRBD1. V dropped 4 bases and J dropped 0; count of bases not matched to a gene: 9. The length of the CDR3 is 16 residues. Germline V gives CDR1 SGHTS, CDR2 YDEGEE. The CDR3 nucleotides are TGTGCCAGCAGCCCTAGTCTCAGGGGGGTGAACACTGAAGCTTTCTTT. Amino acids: CASSPSLRGVNTEAFF.

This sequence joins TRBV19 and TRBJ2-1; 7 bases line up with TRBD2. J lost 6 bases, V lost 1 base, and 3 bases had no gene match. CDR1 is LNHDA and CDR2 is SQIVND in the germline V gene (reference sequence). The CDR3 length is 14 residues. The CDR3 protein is CASSIGGRANEQFF. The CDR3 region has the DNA TGTGCCAGTAGTATAGGCGGGAGAGCCAATGAGCAGTTCTTC.

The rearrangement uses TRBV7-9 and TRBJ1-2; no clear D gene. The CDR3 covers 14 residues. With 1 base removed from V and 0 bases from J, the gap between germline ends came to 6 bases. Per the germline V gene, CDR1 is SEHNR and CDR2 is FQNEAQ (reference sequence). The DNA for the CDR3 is TGTGCCAGCAGCTTAGGGGCCGCTAACTATGGCTACACCTTC. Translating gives CASSLGAANYGYTF.

CDR3 sequence (DNA): TGTGCCAGCAGCCAAGAGGGGAGCCAGCGAAAGGAGCAGTTCTTC. It is translated as CASSQEGSQRKEQFF. The V call is TRBV3-1 (or the pseudogene TRBV3-2), the J call TRBJ2-1; D possibly corresponds to TRBD2 (5 bases). The V and J ends lost 0 bases and 10 bases respectively, with 16 bases between them. The germline gives CDR1 LGHDT, CDR2 YNNKEL (reference sequence). The CDR3 is 15 amino acids.

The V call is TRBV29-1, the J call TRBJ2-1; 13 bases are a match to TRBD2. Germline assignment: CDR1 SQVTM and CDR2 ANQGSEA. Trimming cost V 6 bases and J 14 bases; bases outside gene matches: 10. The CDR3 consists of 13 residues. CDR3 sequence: CSVGTSGNVREFF. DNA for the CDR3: TGCAGCGTCGGGACTAGCGGGAACGTAAGGGAGTTCTTC.

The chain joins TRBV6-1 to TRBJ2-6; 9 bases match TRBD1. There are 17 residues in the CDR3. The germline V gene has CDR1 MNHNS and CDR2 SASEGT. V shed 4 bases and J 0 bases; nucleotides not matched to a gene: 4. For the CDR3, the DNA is TGTGCCAGCAGTGTGGGACAGGGATCCTCTGGGGCCAACGTCCTGACTTTC. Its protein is CASSVGQGSSGANVLTF.

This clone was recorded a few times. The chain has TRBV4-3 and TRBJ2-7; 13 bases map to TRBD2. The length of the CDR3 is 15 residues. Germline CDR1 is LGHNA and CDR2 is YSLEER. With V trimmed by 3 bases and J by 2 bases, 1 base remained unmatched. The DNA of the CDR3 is TGCGCCAGCAGCCATGGACTAGCGGGGGCCTACGAGCAGTACTTC. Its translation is CASSHGLAGAYEQYF.

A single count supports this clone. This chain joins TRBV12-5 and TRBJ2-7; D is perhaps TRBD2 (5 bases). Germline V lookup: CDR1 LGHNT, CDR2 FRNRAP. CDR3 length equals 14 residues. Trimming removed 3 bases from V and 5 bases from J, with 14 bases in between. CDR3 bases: TGTGCTAGTGGTTTAGTGGGAGTTCGCCACGAGCAGTACTTC. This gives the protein CASGLVGVRHEQYF. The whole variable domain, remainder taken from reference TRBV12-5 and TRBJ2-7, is DARVTQTPRHKVTEMGQEVTMRCQPILGHNTVFWYRQTMMQGLELLAYFRNRAPLDDSGMPKDRFSAEMPDATLATLKIQPSEPRDSAVYFCASGLVGVRHEQYFGPGTRLTVT.